The 10 T cell receptor beta chains listed next were all sequenced from one sample in a study of T-cell memory formation after mild COVID-19. MiXCR, applied by TCRdb to the 5' RACE reads, yields one record per CDR3 protein. The sample consists of hundreds of thousands of distinct CDR3 sequences, roughly 20% of them appearing once. The specimen sequenced was PBMCs or a T cell subset sorted from them (not recorded which). Receptors were obtained from an adult woman who had mild COVID-19 (a few samples of this study predate the infection). Cell type and time point are not known.

This clonotype appeared once. J is TRBJ2-7 and V is TRBV6-5; 8 positions match TRBD2. The CDR3 length is 14 residues. Looked up from germline, CDR1 is MNHEY and CDR2 is SVGAGI. With V trimmed by 10 bases and J by 1 base, 9 bases remained unmatched. The CDR3 protein is CATAPGGKSYEQYF. The CDR3 DNA follows: TGTGCCACCGCCCCGGGGGGGAAATCCTACGAGCAGTACTTC.

This clonotype turned up a few times. The V call is TRBV2, the J call TRBJ2-2; tentative D call: TRBD2 (5 bases). The CDR3 spans 17 residues. V was trimmed by 0 bases and J by 6 bases, leaving 17 bases between them. Germline V gives CDR1 SNHLY, CDR2 FYNNEI. CDR3 coding DNA: TGTGCCAGCAGTGAAGCCCCCGGGAAGGGAAGAGCCGGGGAGCTGTTTTTT. This encodes CASSEAPGKGRAGELFF. Based on the CDR3 plus reference TRBV2 and TRBJ2-2, the full variable domain is EPEVTQTPSHQVTQMGQEVILRCVPISNHLYFYWYRQILGQKVEFLVSFYNNEISEKSEIFDDQFSVERPDGSNFTLKIRSTKLEDSAMYFCASSEAPGKGRAGELFFGEGSRLTVL.

The chain links TRBV7-2 to TRBJ2-3; the match to TRBD1 covers 8 bases. The V gene's germline CDR1 is SGHTA and CDR2 FQGNSA. The CDR3 contains 16 residues. The junction had 10 bases not matched to a gene; V was cut back by 5 bases and J by 3 bases. This chain's CDR3 is CASSEIRGRRTDTQYF. The CDR3 nucleotides read TGTGCCAGCAGCGAAATCAGGGGGCGAAGGACAGATACGCAGTATTTT. Full variable domain (rest looked up from reference TRBV7-2 and TRBJ2-3): GAGVSQSPSNKVTEKGKDVELRCDPISGHTALYWYRQSLGQGLEFLIYFQGNSAPDKSGLPSDRFSAERTGGSVSTLTIQRTQQEDSAVYLCASSEIRGRRTDTQYFGPGTRLTVL.

This chain uses TRBV20-1 with TRBJ2-3, with 11 bases that match TRBD1. The V segment lost 6 bases and the J segment 5 bases; nucleotides outside the gene matches: 10. Looked up from germline, CDR1 is DFQATT and CDR2 is SNEGSKA (reference sequence). The CDR3 runs 15 residues. The CDR3 reads CSATDRGPVGDTQYF. For the CDR3, the DNA is TGCAGTGCAACGGACAGGGGGCCAGTCGGAGATACGCAGTATTTT.

A few counts support this clonotype. The chain employs TRBV29-1 and TRBJ2-1, with D possibly TRBD2 on 6 matching bases. V dropped 7 bases and J dropped 0 bases, with 13 bases sitting between them. Germline V gene lookup returns CDR1 SQVTM and CDR2 ANQGSEA. The CDR3 sequence is 14 residues long. The CDR3 reads CSAREFGSYNEQFF. The CDR3 DNA is TGCAGCGCTCGGGAGTTCGGCTCCTACAATGAGCAGTTCTTC.

The chain links TRBV18 to TRBJ2-7, with 12 bases matching TRBD2. This CDR3 spans 16 amino acids. Germline V CDR1 and CDR2: KGHSH, LQKENI. Trimming removed 1 base from V and 4 bases from J; junction bases left unmatched: 5. CDR3 sequence (DNA): TGTGCCAGCTCACCACGGCCTAGCGGGGGGGCATACGAGCAGTACTTC. Translation gives CASSPRPSGGAYEQYF.

This clonotype has more than one count but fewer than ten. This sequence joins TRBV4-1 and TRBJ2-7, with D possibly being TRBD1 or TRBD2 (7 bases each). CDR1 and CDR2 from the germline V gene are MGHRA and YSYEKL. The germline V and J ends were trimmed by 4 bases and 3 bases, with 16 bases remaining between them. The CDR3 runs 15 residues. The CDR3 DNA is TGCGCCAGCAGCCGCAGCGGGGACAGTCTCTACGAGCAGTACTTC. Protein product: CASSRSGDSLYEQYF.

This clonotype was seen a handful of times. The J gene is TRBJ1-1, the V gene TRBV6-6, with D unclear. The CDR3 totals 14 residues. V was pared by 5 bases and J by 4 bases, with 14 bases between. Germline V CDR1 and CDR2: MNHNY, SVGAGI (reference sequence). The CDR3 loop is CASSHMMVGTEAFF. CDR3 in DNA: TGTGCCAGCAGTCACATGATGGTGGGCACTGAAGCTTTCTTT.

This clonotype was seen just once. This chain uses TRBV6-5 with TRBJ1-2; the match to TRBD1 covers 7 bases. The CDR3 sequence is 11 residues long. Germline V CDR1 and CDR2: MNHEY, SVGAGI. V was clipped by 9 bases and J by 4 bases; unmatched bases: 2. In DNA, the CDR3 is TGTGCCAGTTGGGACAGCTATGGCTACACCTTC. Protein: CASWDSYGYTF.

The DNA of the CDR3 is TGCAGCGGGACGACAGGGGGATCGGGAAAACTGTTTTTT. Encoded protein: CSGTTGGSGKLFF. J is TRBJ1-4 and V is TRBV29-1, with 9 bases that match TRBD1. Germline trimming cut 7 bases from V and 10 bases from J; bases unmatched to any gene: 10. This CDR3 contains 13 residues. Germline V CDR1 and CDR2: SQVTM, ANQGSEA.